A selection of T cell receptor beta chains follows, all from one sample in a study of cytotoxic CD8 clonotypes in ibrutinib-treated CLL. TCRdb's copy holds only in-frame clones and misses some; the assay was immunoSEQ multiplex PCR. The sample has 300,000 or so clones; 67% are singletons. The sample here was PBMCs, taken after 36 months of ibrutinib treatment. The source is a human donor with chronic lymphocytic leukemia. Both conserved end residues are part of each CDR3. D genes are given only for firm matches. Size tells how often a clone was seen (once, few, many) or the class of an expanded clone, and some rows leave it out.

TRBV9	NA	TRBJ1-1	NA	TGTGCCAGCAGCTCCGGCGGTCTGAACACTGAAGCTTTCTTT	CASSSGGLNTEAFF
TRBV5-6	NA	TRBJ2-3	TRBD1	TGTGCCAGCAGCGGGACAGGGGACCTCACGCAGTATTTT	CASSGTGDLTQYF
TRBV5-6	NA	TRBJ2-5	TRBD1	TGTGCCAGCAGCAGCGACAGGGAAGAGACCCAGTACTTC	CASSSDREETQYF
TRBV7-9	NA	TRBJ2-1	NA	TGTGCCAGCAGCTTAGCGCTGGGTTACAATGAGCAGTTCTTC	CASSLALGYNEQFF
TRBV6-4	once	TRBJ2-1	TRBD2	TGTGCCAGCAGTCAACTAGCGGGAGGCTCGGGCTGGTGGGATGAGCAGTTCTTC	CASSQLAGGSGWWDEQFF
TRBV6-5	NA	TRBJ2-7	NA	TGTGCCAGCAGTTATCGACAGTCTTTTCCCTACGAGCAGTACTTC	CASSYRQSFPYEQYF
TRBV11-2	few	TRBJ1-4	NA	TGTGCCAGCAGAACGACGCCGGGGGGCGCTGAATTTAATGAAAAACTGTTTTTT	CASRTTPGGAEFNEKLFF
TRBV15	NA	TRBJ2-5	TRBD2	TGTGCCACCAGCAGCGGGAGGCCCAAAGAGACCCAGTACTTC	CATSSGRPKETQYF
TRBV2	NA	TRBJ1-5	NA	TGTGCCAGCAAACAGACCTATAGCAATCAGCCCCAGCATTTT	CASKQTYSNQPQHF
TRBV2	NA	TRBJ2-7	TRBD1	TGTGCCGGAAGGGACAGGGGGTACGAGCAGTACTTC	CAGRDRGYEQYF
TRBV5-4	NA	TRBJ2-1	NA	TGTGCCAGCAGCTTGATTAACTACAATGAGCAGTTCTTC	CASSLINYNEQFF
TRBV10-2	NA	TRBJ2-2	NA	TGCGCCAGCAGTGAGTCAGCCGGGGAGCTGTTTTTT	CASSESAGELFF
TRBV7-2	once	TRBJ2-3	NA	TGTGCCAGCAGGGTCTCGGGCACAGATACGCAGTATTTT	CASRVSGTDTQYF
TRBV27	NA	TRBJ2-2	NA	TGTGCCAGCAGTTGGACCGATTCGAACACCGGGGAGCTGTTTTTT	CASSWTDSNTGELFF
TRBV6-1	few	TRBJ2-5	NA	TGTGCCAGCAGCCCTGAGGGTTTTGCCCAGTACTTC	CASSPEGFAQYF
TRBV15	few	TRBJ1-5	NA	TGTGCCACCAGCAGACGGGGACCTTATAGCAATCAGCCCCAGCATTTT	CATSRRGPYSNQPQHF
TRBV6-5	once	TRBJ2-3	TRBD2	TGTGCCAGCAGCGATAGCGGGGGGGGCACAGATACGCAGTATTTT	CASSDSGGGTDTQYF
TRBV7-2	NA	TRBJ2-5	TRBD1	TGTGCCAGCAGCTTAAGTTGGCCAGGGGGAATCCAAGAGACCCAGTACTTC	CASSLSWPGGIQETQYF
TRBV27	NA	TRBJ2-1	NA	TGTGCCAGCGTTAGATCTCAGGCAGTCTTC	CASVRSQAVF
TRBV6-5	once	TRBJ1-2	NA	TGTGCCAGCAGCCCGGGTCCTCTTAACTATGGCTACACCTTC	CASSPGPLNYGYTF
TRBV6-6	NA	TRBJ1-3	NA	TGTGCCAGCAGTTACTCTCGGTACACCATATATTTT	CASSYSRYTIYF
TRBV5-4	once	TRBJ2-1	TRBD2	TGTGCCAGCAGCTTAGCGGGGGCGGTCTTGGATGAGCAGTTCTTC	CASSLAGAVLDEQFF
TRBV10-3	NA	TRBJ2-7	NA	TGTGCCATCAGTCCGGATCACTACGAGCAGTACTTC	CAISPDHYEQYF
TRBV4-3	NA	TRBJ2-2	TRBD2	TGCGCCAGCAGCCAGGGTGTAGCGGGCTCGAACACCGGGGAGCTGTTTTTT	CASSQGVAGSNTGELFF
TRBV7-8	NA	TRBJ1-1	TRBD1	TGTGCCAGCAGCTCCACCCGGTGGGACAGGAACACTGAAGCTTTCTTT	CASSSTRWDRNTEAFF
TRBV29-1	few	TRBJ2-3	NA	TGCAGCGTAGGTCCTGACAGGAGCACAGATACGCAGTATTTT	CSVGPDRSTDTQYF
TRBV9	once	TRBJ1-1	NA	TGTGCCAGCCAAACCGGGACCCAGGGGACTGAAGCTTTCTTT	CASQTGTQGTEAFF
TRBV7-2	NA	TRBJ2-7	NA	TGTGCCAGCAGCCACCGGGCCGGGCAGTACTTC	CASSHRAGQYF
TRBV2	NA	TRBJ2-7	NA	TGTGCCAGCAGTGTAGGTCAGGGGTTCGTCTACGAGCAGTACTTC	CASSVGQGFVYEQYF
TRBV2	once	TRBJ1-1	NA	TGTGCCAGCAGTCGAGACAAGAACACTGAAGCTTTCTTT	CASSRDKNTEAFF
TRBV29-1	NA	TRBJ2-7	NA	TGCAGCGTTGAAGGTGGGCTGGGTTACGAGCAGTACTTC	CSVEGGLGYEQYF
TRBV6-5	NA	TRBJ1-5	TRBD1	TGTGCCAGCAGTTACCCGCCACAGGGGGCGGGTCAGCCCCAGCATTTT	CASSYPPQGAGQPQHF
TRBV5-1	NA	TRBJ2-6	TRBD1	TGCGCCAGCAGCACCGGGACAGGGTCTGGGGCCAACGTCCTGACTTTC	CASSTGTGSGANVLTF
TRBV5-8	NA	TRBJ2-7	NA	TGTGCCAGCAGCTTTCGGGGCATGAGGATAGTGCAGTACTTC	CASSFRGMRIVQYF
TRBV6-5	once	TRBJ2-1	NA	TGTGCCAGCAAAATTACCCAAAGGCCCTACAATGAGCAGTTCTTC	CASKITQRPYNEQFF
TRBV28	NA	TRBJ2-1	TRBD2	TGTGCCAGCAGTTCGGGACTAGTCCATGAGCAGTTCTTC	CASSSGLVHEQFF
TRBV23-1	NA	TRBJ1-5	NA	TGCGCCAGCACCCGCGGACGAAATCAGCCCCAGCATTTT	CASTRGRNQPQHF
TRBV6-6	NA	TRBJ2-7	NA	TGTGCCAGCAGCTATGGACCGATCTACGAGCAGTACTTC	CASSYGPIYEQYF
TRBV7-3	few	TRBJ2-7	NA	TGTGCCAGCAGCTTAGGAGGGTCTCTACTCTACGAGCAGTACTTC	CASSLGGSLLYEQYF
TRBV19	NA	TRBJ1-4	NA	TGTGCCAGTAGTTCCGTGGTGGGGGCTGAAAAACTGTTTTTT	CASSSVVGAEKLFF
TRBV4-1	once	TRBJ1-2	NA	TGCGCCAGCAGCCAAGACGATGGGGTTATTCGCTATGGCTACACCTTC	CASSQDDGVIRYGYTF